This TCR beta chain comes out of a study of blood T cell repertoires in COVID-19. Sequencing used immunoSEQ multiplex PCR; TCRdb keeps in-frame clones, though not all of them. This sample has approximately 180,000 clones, with 70% to 90% found just once. This CDR3 has 15 residues. Trimming at V came to 2 bases and at J to 4 bases, leaving 2 bases not matched to a gene. Germline CDR1 is LGHDT and CDR2 is YNNKEL (reference sequence). Sequencing was done on a sample of peripheral blood. The clonotype comes from a human donor with active or convalescent COVID-19. The donor label of this sample is uncertain. This chain links TRBV3-1 (or the pseudogene TRBV3-2) with TRBJ2-3, with 11 positions matching TRBD1. CDR3 nucleotides: TGTGCCAGCAGCCAAACGGACAGGGGGCCAGATACGCAGTATTTT. Translated, it gives CASSQTDRGPDTQYF.